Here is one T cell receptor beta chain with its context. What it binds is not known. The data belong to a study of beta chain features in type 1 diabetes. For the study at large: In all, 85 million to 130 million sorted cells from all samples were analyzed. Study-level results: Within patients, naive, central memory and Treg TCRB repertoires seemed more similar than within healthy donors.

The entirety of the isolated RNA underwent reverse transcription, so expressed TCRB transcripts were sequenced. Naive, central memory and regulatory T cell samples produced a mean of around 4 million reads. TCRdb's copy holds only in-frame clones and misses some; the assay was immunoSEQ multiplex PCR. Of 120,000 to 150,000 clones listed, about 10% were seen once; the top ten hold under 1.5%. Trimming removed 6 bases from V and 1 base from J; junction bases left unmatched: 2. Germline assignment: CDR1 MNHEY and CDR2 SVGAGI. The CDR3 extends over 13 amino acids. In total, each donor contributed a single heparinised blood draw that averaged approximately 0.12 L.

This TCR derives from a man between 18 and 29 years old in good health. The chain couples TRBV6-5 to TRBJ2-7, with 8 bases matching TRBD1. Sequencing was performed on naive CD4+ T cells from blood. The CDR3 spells CASRTGASYEQYF. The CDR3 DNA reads TGTGCCAGCAGGACAGGGGCGTCCTACGAGCAGTACTTC.